This TCR beta chain is drawn from a study of shared clonotypes between healthy human individuals. Study-wide context: Per donor, three plates held CD4 naive cells, three held CD4 memory, two held CD8 naive and one held CD8 memory.

This CDR3 comprises 14 residues. Trimming removed 2 bases at V and 1 base at J, with 11 bases between. Germline V lookup: CDR1 SQVTM, CDR2 ANQGSEA. In replicate PCRs of sorted subsets, roughly 200 ng DNA, approximately 32,000 T cell genomes, was used. Produced via immunoSEQ multiplex PCR; TCRdb's table is partial and in-frame only. The repertoire has more than 2,000,000 clones, 85% to 95% of them found once; the top ten carry 0.35% to 0.45%. The clonotype was recovered from a man aged 18 to 35 in good health. Some clones in this sample may be carry-over from other donors' samples. The chain links TRBV29-1 to TRBJ1-1; the D is unclear. The sequencing input was naive CD4+ T cells from PBMCs. Subset denoted: CD45RA+ positively selected. The CDR3 sequence: CSVELRWGNTEAFF. The DNA for the CDR3 is TGCAGCGTTGAACTGCGGTGGGGGAACACTGAAGCTTTCTTT.